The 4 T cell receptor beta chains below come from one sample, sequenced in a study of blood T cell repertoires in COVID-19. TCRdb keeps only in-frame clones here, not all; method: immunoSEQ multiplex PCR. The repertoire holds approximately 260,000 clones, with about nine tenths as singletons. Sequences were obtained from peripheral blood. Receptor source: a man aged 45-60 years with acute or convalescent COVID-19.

The CDR3 reads CASSQGLQREKLFF. Written as DNA, the CDR3 is TGCGCCAGCAGCCAAGGGTTGCAGCGGGAAAAACTGTTTTTT. This chain connects TRBV4-1 to TRBJ1-4; no reliable D call. Trimming left V 1 base short and J 8 bases short, with 11 bases between. The CDR3 contains 14 residues. Per germline, CDR1 MGHRA and CDR2 YSYEKL.

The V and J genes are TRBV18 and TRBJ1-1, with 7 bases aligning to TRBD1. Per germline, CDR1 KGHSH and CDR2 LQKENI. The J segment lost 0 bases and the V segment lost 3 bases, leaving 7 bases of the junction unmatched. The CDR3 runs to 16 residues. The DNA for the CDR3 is TGTGCCAGCTCACCGCCGGACAGGACGATGAACACTGAAGCTTTCTTT. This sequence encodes CASSPPDRTMNTEAFF.

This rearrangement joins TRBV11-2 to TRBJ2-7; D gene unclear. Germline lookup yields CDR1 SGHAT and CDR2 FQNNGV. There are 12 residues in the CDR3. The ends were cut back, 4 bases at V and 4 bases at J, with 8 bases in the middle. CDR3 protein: CASSSTAYEQYF. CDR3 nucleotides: TGTGCCAGCAGCTCAACTGCTTACGAGCAGTACTTC. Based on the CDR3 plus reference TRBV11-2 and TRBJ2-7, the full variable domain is EAGVAQSPRYKIIEKRQSVAFWCNPISGHATLYWYQQILGQGPKLLIQFQNNGVVDDSQLPKDRFSAERLKGVDSTLKIQPAKLEDSAVYLCASSSTAYEQYFGPGTRLTVT.

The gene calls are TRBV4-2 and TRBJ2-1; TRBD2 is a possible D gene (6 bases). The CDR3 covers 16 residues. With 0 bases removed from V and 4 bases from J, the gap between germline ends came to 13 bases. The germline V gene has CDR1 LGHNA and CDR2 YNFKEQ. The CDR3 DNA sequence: TGTGCCAGCAGCCAAGATCCGGGGCTAGCGTACAATGAGCAGTTCTTC. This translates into CASSQDPGLAYNEQFF.